The sequence of this T cell receptor (beta chain) was determined in a study of T cells after yellow fever vaccination. Study details: Low-cell-number fractions underwent preparation using SMART-Seq v4 Ultra Low Input.

Overall study results and limits: By day 5 rather than day 15, the secondary response had peaked, though it was weaker. CD4 and CD8 compartments shared a small share of clonotypes.

This clonotype occurred many times. The antigen remains unidentified. Template switching with 5'RACE generated the TCR cDNA and added a universal primer site and UMIs. MiXCR, run by TCRdb on the 5' RACE reads, gives a single entry per CDR3 protein. The table includes roughly 50,000 distinct CDR3 sequences, 7.4% detected once. The sequence came from a young man who received the YFV17D yellow fever vaccine. The specimen comprised CD8+ T cells sorted from PBMCs, sampled around 15 days after the first yellow fever vaccination.

In DNA form, the CDR3 reads TGCAGCGTTCCGGTCGGGGAGGGCAAATTCCCGTTGATTCAGTACTTC. This translates into CSVPVGEGKFPLIQYF. The chain uses TRBV29-1 and TRBJ2-4; TRBD2 agrees at 7 bases. The CDR3 has 16 amino acids. With 5 bases clipped from V and 10 bases from J, the junction kept 20 bases outside the gene matches. CDR1 and CDR2 (germline): SQVTM, ANQGSEA.